Presented here are 30 T cell receptor beta chains from one specimen sequenced in a study of post-analysis software for immune sequencing data. Study-level results: Four to six TRBV segments (TRBV5-6, TRBV5-1 and TRBV20-1 among them) occurred more frequently in patients than in controls.

Carried by the TCR beta cDNA libraries were unique molecular identifiers. MiXCR was run by TCRdb on the PCR reads, yielding one entry per CDR3 protein. The sample has just over 250,000 distinct CDR3 sequences, 36% seen once. What these receptors recognize is not known. The sequenced sample was blood. The receptor source for this set is a girl aged 10-17 years with multiple sclerosis.

This clonotype has a count of ten or more. This chain uses TRBV20-1 with TRBJ2-3, with 9 positions matching TRBD2. This CDR3 is 16 amino acids long. Trimming took 5 bases from V and 0 from J; bases not matched to a gene: 9. The germline V gene encodes CDR1 DFQATT and CDR2 SNEGSKA (reference sequence). For the CDR3, the DNA is TGCAGTGCTCCGGCCGTCACTAGCGGGAGCACAGATACGCAGTATTTT. This sequence encodes CSAPAVTSGSTDTQYF.

This clonotype was observed many times. V is TRBV7-9 and J is TRBJ2-1, with D unclear. The CDR3 consists of 11 residues. Looked up from germline, CDR1 is SEHNR and CDR2 is FQNEAQ (reference sequence). Trimming left V 5 bases short and J 6 bases short, with 5 bases between. CDR3 sequence reads: CASSQSNEQFF. The DNA of the CDR3 is TGTGCCAGCAGCCAAAGCAATGAGCAGTTCTTC.

This clonotype showed up many times. The V gene is TRBV15, the J gene TRBJ2-3; 14 nucleotides line up with TRBD2. Germline lookup yields CDR1 LNHNV and CDR2 YYDKDF (reference sequence). The CDR3 loop spans 17 amino acids. J gave up 8 bases and V 4 bases, and 11 bases lay outside the gene matches. In nucleotides, the CDR3 is TGTGCCACCAGCATCCAGACTAGCGGGAGGGCCAGCGGTACGCAGTATTTT. Protein sequence: CATSIQTSGRASGTQYF. Variable domain in full (rest from reference TRBV15 and TRBJ2-3): DAMVIQNPRYQVTQFGKPVTLSCSQTLNHNVMYWYQQKSSQAPKLLFHYYDKDFNNEADTPDNFQSRRPNTSFCFLDIRSPGLGDTAMYLCATSIQTSGRASGTQYFGPGTRLTVL.

This clonotype was counted once. The chain combines TRBV20-1 with TRBJ2-3; D remains unclear. Deletions cut 3 bases from V and 6 bases from J, with 13 bases between. The germline V gene encodes CDR1 DFQATT and CDR2 SNEGSKA (reference sequence). CDR3 size: 13 residues. The CDR3: CSASSQLLDTQYF. The CDR3 DNA reads as TGCAGTGCTAGCTCCCAGCTTTTGGATACGCAGTATTTT.

The chain carries TRBV7-2 and TRBJ1-4; TRBD1 is a possible D gene (5 bases). Trimming cost V 5 bases and J 7 bases, with 11 bases left between them. Germline CDR1 is SGHTA and CDR2 is FQGNSA. The CDR3 has 13 residues. CDR3 DNA: TGTGCCAGCAGCCATCAGGGAGGTGAAAAACTGTTTTTT. Amino acid sequence: CASSHQGGEKLFF.

The chain is built from TRBV7-2 and TRBJ1-2, with 10 bases matching TRBD1. The CDR3 runs to 18 residues. The trim removed 5 bases at V and 5 bases at J, leaving 17 bases unmatched. From germline, CDR1 is SGHTA and CDR2 FQGNSA. The CDR3 region is CASSPLSGTGAGGYGYTF. CDR3 nucleotide sequence: TGTGCCAGCAGCCCTCTGAGTGGGACAGGGGCTGGAGGGTATGGCTACACCTTC.

J is TRBJ2-2 and V is TRBV13, with TRBD2 identical over 11 bases. Trimming removed 5 bases from V and 1 base from J; junction bases left unmatched: 3. The germline CDR1 and CDR2 sequences are PRHDT and FYEKMQ (reference sequence). This CDR3 spans 16 amino acids. CDR3 loop: CASSRGTSGNTGELFF. The CDR3 coding sequence is TGTGCCAGCAGCCGCGGGACTAGCGGGAACACCGGGGAGCTGTTTTTT.

This chain joins TRBV7-8 and TRBJ1-1, with a tentative D call TRBD1 (5 bases). The CDR3 is made up of 13 amino acids. The V and J ends lost 7 bases and 1 base respectively, with 10 bases between them. In germline, CDR1 is SGHVS, CDR2 FQNEAQ. In nucleotides, the CDR3 is TGTGCCAGCAAGGTGAGGGGGAACACTGAAGCTTTCTTT. Protein sequence: CASKVRGNTEAFF.

This clonotype has a handful of counts. This sequence joins TRBV20-1 and TRBJ1-2, with D unresolved. Germline loops: CDR1 DFQATT, CDR2 SNEGSKA (reference sequence). Trimming took off 1 base at V and 5 bases at J, with 11 bases between the two ends. CDR3 length: 13 amino acids. For the CDR3, the DNA is TGCAGTGCTAGAGCGTCAACCCTATATGGCTACACCTTC. This sequence encodes CSARASTLYGYTF.

On this clonotype itself: This may arise from a read error, as a much more abundant clone is one base away. The chain has TRBV9 and TRBJ2-3; either TRBD1 or TRBD2 may supply D (5 bases each). CDR3 length equals 19 residues. Germline lookup yields CDR1 SGDLS and CDR2 YYNGEE. CDR3 nucleotides: TGTGCCAGCAGCGTAGTGTTGGGCCAGGGAGACCAGCACCCAGATGCGCAGTATTTT. The encoded protein is CASSVVLGQGDQHPDAQYF.

By proportion, this clonotype is medium-sized. This sequence joins TRBV20-1 and TRBJ2-5; D gene uncertain. Trimming cost V 0 bases and J 1 base, with 9 bases left between them. Germline V gene sequence: CDR1 DFQATT, CDR2 SNEGSKA (reference sequence). The CDR3 contains 14 residues. The CDR3: CSARDGQPQETQYF. The CDR3 nucleotides read TGCAGTGCTAGAGATGGGCAGCCCCAAGAGACCCAGTACTTC.

Ten or more counts support this clonotype. V gene TRBV29-1 combines with J gene TRBJ1-2; maybe TRBD1 (5 bases). Looked up from germline, CDR1 is SQVTM and CDR2 is ANQGSEA. CDR3 size: 15 residues. Trimming left V 6 bases short and J 3 bases short, with 20 bases between. CDR3 loop: CSVETLGVPYYGYTF. DNA of the CDR3: TGCAGCGTGGAGACGCTGGGGGTCCCCTACTATGGCTACACCTTC.

This clonotype has at least ten counts. This chain uses TRBV7-2 with TRBJ2-1; possible D gene TRBD2, 5 bases. This CDR3 has 15 amino acids. V was trimmed by 0 bases and J by 6 bases, leaving 12 bases between them. Looked up from germline, CDR1 is SGHTA and CDR2 is FQGNSA. CDR3 DNA: TGTGCCAGCAGCTTAGCTAGGCTAGCCAGCAATGAGCAGTTCTTC. Protein: CASSLARLASNEQFF.

This clonotype has ten or more counts. The rearrangement uses TRBV5-1 and TRBJ2-1, with D perhaps matching TRBD2 (5 bases). Trimming removed 7 bases at V and 0 bases at J, with 11 bases between. CDR3 length: 14 amino acids. The germline V gene encodes CDR1 SGHRS and CDR2 YFSETQ. The CDR3 loop reads CASRGLSSYNEQFF. CDR3 bases: TGCGCCAGCCGAGGGTTGAGCTCCTACAATGAGCAGTTCTTC.

This clonotype was detected only a few times. The chain links TRBV12-3 or TRBV12-4 to TRBJ1-4, with 9 nucleotides matching TRBD1. This CDR3 has 16 residues. Trimming removed 6 bases from V and 8 bases from J; junction bases left unmatched: 13. CDR3 loop: CASRWDRAPLREKLFF. The DNA for the CDR3 is TGTGCCAGCAGATGGGACAGGGCTCCGCTTAGAGAAAAACTGTTTTTT.

Turning to this clonotype: This may be a read error, as it is one base from a much larger clone. The CDR3 coding sequence is TGTGCCGGCAGCCCCAACCGGGACTCGGGTGAGCAGTTCTTC. Translating gives CAGSPNRDSGEQFF. V is TRBV7-9 and J is TRBJ2-1, with D maybe TRBD2 (6 bases). Germline CDR1 and CDR2: SEHNR and FQNEAQ (reference sequence). The CDR3 covers 14 residues.

The sample holds many counts of this clonotype. The chain joins TRBV5-1 to TRBJ2-5; D is ambiguous. This CDR3 has 13 residues. V shed 1 base and J shed 0 bases, with 4 bases lying between them. Germline V CDR1 and CDR2: SGHRS, YFSETQ. The CDR3 bases are TGCGCCAGCAGCTTGAGGTACCAAGAGACCCAGTACTTC. This gives the protein CASSLRYQETQYF.

The chain combines TRBV9 with TRBJ1-2; 8 bases match TRBD1. Trimming took 4 bases from V and 4 from J; bases not matched to a gene: 9. The CDR3 has 15 amino acids. Germline values: CDR1 SGDLS, CDR2 YYNGEE. As DNA, the CDR3 is TGTGCCAGCAGCCTCCAGGGGGCTGCCCTCTATGGCTACACCTTC. Translation gives CASSLQGAALYGYTF.

This clonotype was observed at least ten times. The J gene is TRBJ2-5, the V gene TRBV5-1; 10 positions match TRBD2. Trimming cost V 0 bases and J 2 bases; bases outside gene matches: 4. CDR3 length: 16 amino acids. Germline V gene lookup returns CDR1 SGHRS and CDR2 YFSETQ. CDR3 bases: TGCGCCAGCAGCTTGGTGCCTAGCGGGGGACAAGAGACCCAGTACTTC. This gives the protein CASSLVPSGGQETQYF.

This clonotype was counted ten times or more. The CDR3 DNA sequence: TGTGCCAGCGCCCGGGGCTTGGACACTGAAGCTTTCTTT. Its protein is CASARGLDTEAFF. This chain uses TRBV3-1 with TRBJ1-1, with a possible D match to TRBD1 (5 bases). This CDR3 is 13 amino acids long. The germline gives CDR1 LGHDT, CDR2 YNNKEL (reference sequence). Trimming took 8 bases from V and 3 from J, leaving 13 bases between them.

This chain links TRBV20-1 with TRBJ2-3; D might be TRBD1 (6 bases). The CDR3 is 18 residues long. The V and J ends lost 3 bases and 0 bases respectively, with 22 bases between them. Germline V gene data show CDR1 as DFQATT and CDR2 as SNEGSKA (reference sequence). CDR3 sequence reads: CSARGAVHSDPSTDTQYF. CDR3 bases: TGCAGTGCTAGGGGGGCGGTCCATTCGGACCCTAGCACAGATACGCAGTATTTT.

This clonotype was observed a handful of times. A much larger clonotype is one base distant, so this may be a read error. This chain joins TRBV7-9 and TRBJ2-5; TRBD2 is a possible D gene (6 bases). In germline, CDR1 is SEHNR, CDR2 FQNEAQ (reference sequence). This CDR3 has 13 amino acids. V lost 1 base, J lost 11 bases, and 14 bases lay in between. CDR3 in amino acids: CASSLVAGSEQYF. Here the CDR3 DNA reads TGTGCCAGCAGCTTAGTGGCGGGATCTGAGCAGTACTTC.

This clonotype was detected a few times. This may come from a read error, since a much larger clone is one base off. The V call is TRBV6-1, the J call TRBJ2-1, with D perhaps matching TRBD1 or TRBD2 (6 bases each). Gene TRBJ2-7 matches the end of the DNA better, so the J call may be wrong. Germline V gene sequence: CDR1 MNHNS, CDR2 SASEGT. The CDR3 runs to 15 residues. CDR3 nucleotides: TGTGCCAGCACCCGGGGGCAGAGCTCCTACAATGAGCAGTACTTC. The encoded protein is CASTRGQSSYNEQYF.

In this sample, this clonotype turned up many times. The V and J genes are TRBV29-1 and TRBJ2-5; tentatively, D is TRBD1 (6 bases). From germline, CDR1 is SQVTM and CDR2 ANQGSEA. V was trimmed by 0 bases and J by 5 bases, leaving 16 bases between them. This CDR3 has 15 residues. The CDR3, as DNA: TGCAGCGTTGAAGAGGCAGGACAGCGTGGTGAGACCCAGTACTTC. The encoded protein is CSVEEAGQRGETQYF.

This clonotype was seen just once. This could be a read error, since a much larger clone is one nucleotide away. The V and J genes are TRBV20-1 and TRBJ2-7; unclear D gene. Germline V lookup: CDR1 DFQATT, CDR2 SNEGSKA (reference sequence). The CDR3 is 13 residues long. CDR3 amino acids: CGARVAGSYEQYF. Here the CDR3 DNA reads TGCGGTGCTAGAGTCGCAGGATCCTACGAGCAGTACTTC.

This clonotype was seen more than once but under ten times. CDR3 in DNA: TGTGCCAGCAGTGCTGGGACAGGGGTAGACACTGAAGCTTTCTTT. Translation: CASSAGTGVDTEAFF. The chain uses TRBV6-1 and TRBJ1-1; 10 bases fit TRBD1. The CDR3 length is 15 residues. V shed 4 bases, J shed 3 bases, and the junction held 5 bases outside the gene matches. Germline values: CDR1 MNHNS, CDR2 SASEGT.

This clonotype has ten or more counts. The V and J genes are TRBV10-3 and TRBJ1-1; D is uncertain. The CDR3 is 12 residues long. V was clipped by 4 bases and J by 8 bases, with 11 bases between them. Looked up from germline, CDR1 is ENHRY and CDR2 is SYGVKD. CDR3 nucleotide sequence: TGTGCCATCAGTGGGCTGGAAGGGGAAGCTTTCTTT. Its translation is CAISGLEGEAFF.

This clonotype showed up many times. CDR3 sequence (DNA): TGTGCCAGCAGCTTAGCCGCGGACCAGAGGACTGAAGCTTTCTTT. It is translated as CASSLAADQRTEAFF. This chain connects TRBV7-6 to TRBJ1-1; D gene ambiguous. The CDR3 sequence is 15 residues long. CDR1 is SGHVS and CDR2 is FNYEAQ in the germline V gene. The ends were cut back, 0 bases at V and 5 bases at J, with 13 bases in the middle.

Worth noting for this clonotype: This sequence may be a read error, since a much larger clone differs from it by one base. This sequence joins TRBV29-1 and TRBJ1-4; a weak D match, TRBD1 (5 bases). Germline V gives CDR1 SQVTM, CDR2 ANQGSEA. CDR3 length equals 12 residues. Trimming stripped 7 bases from V and 7 bases from J, with 13 bases between. This CDR3 reads CSGIGRGEKLFF. The CDR3 coding sequence is TGCAGCGGGATAGGTAGGGGTGAAAAACTGTTTTTT.

Note on this clonotype: This may be a read error, as it is one base from a much larger clone. The chain recombines TRBV18 with TRBJ1-1, with no clear D. Germline V gene data show CDR1 as KGHSH and CDR2 as LQKENI. The CDR3 is 13 amino acids. Trimming shortened V by 4 bases and J by 1 base, and 7 bases separated the two germline ends. CDR3 loop: CASSHQRNTEAFF. CDR3 coding DNA: TGTGCCAGCTCACATCAACGGAACACTGAAGCTTTCTTT.